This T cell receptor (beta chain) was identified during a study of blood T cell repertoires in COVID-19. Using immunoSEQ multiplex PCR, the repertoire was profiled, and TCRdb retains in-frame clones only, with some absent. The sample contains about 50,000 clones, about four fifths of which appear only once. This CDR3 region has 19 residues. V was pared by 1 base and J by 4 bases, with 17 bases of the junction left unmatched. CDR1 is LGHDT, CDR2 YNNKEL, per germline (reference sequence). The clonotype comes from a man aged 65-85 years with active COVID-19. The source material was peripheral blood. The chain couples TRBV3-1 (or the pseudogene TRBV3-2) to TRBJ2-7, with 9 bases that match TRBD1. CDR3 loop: CASSQAVLTPGTGTYEQYF. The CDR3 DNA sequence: TGTGCCAGCAGCCAAGCGGTTCTAACACCCGGGACAGGGACATACGAGCAGTACTTC.